This T cell receptor beta chain is from a study of beta chain features in type 1 diabetes. As for the study in general: Healthy donors resembled patients in age, gender and cell yields.

J gave up 8 bases and V 5 bases, and 5 bases lay outside the gene matches. The CDR3 spans 13 residues. Germline CDR1 reads LGHNA; CDR2 reads YNFKEQ. TCRB transcripts that were expressed got sequenced, as all of the isolated RNA had been reverse transcribed. Assay used: immunoSEQ multiplex PCR; TCRdb lists only in-frame clones, some missing. Of about 930,000 clones listed, roughly a sixth are singletons. For this clone: Its target is unknown.

Overall study results and limits: In cDNA sequencing, cells with high TCR expression could be over-represented. Short templates might get an advantage during PCR, and this would be equal in patients and controls.

The chain joins TRBV4-2 to TRBJ1-2, with 10 positions matching TRBD1. What was sequenced was naive CD4+ T cells from blood. This receptor was taken from a young woman in good health. CDR3 amino acids: CASSDMTGGGYTF. The CDR3 DNA sequence: TGTGCCAGCAGCGACATGACAGGGGGCGGCTACACCTTC.